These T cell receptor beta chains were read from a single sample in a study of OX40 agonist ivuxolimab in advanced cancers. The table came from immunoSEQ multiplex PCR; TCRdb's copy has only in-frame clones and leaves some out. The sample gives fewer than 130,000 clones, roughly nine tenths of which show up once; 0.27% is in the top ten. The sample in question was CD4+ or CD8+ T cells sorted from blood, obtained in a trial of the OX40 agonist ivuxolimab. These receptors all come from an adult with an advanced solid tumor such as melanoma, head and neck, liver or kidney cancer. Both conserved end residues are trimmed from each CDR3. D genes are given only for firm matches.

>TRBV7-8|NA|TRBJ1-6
ASSQGGTDNSPLH
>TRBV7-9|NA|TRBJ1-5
ASSLDSHQPQH
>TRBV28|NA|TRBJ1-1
ASSLGGGRSTEAF
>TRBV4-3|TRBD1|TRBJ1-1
ASSRDRGENTEAF
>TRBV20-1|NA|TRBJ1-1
SAIGRGAAF
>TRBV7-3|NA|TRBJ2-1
ASSLTGASYNEQF
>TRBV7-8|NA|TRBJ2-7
ASSLALTGQY
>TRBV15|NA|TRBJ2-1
ATSRSFSGVGNEQF
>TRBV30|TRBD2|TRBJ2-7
AWSVPQRGLYEQY
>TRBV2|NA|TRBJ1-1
ASSLYMNTEAF